This T cell receptor beta chain was captured in a study of blood T cell repertoires in COVID-19. Ages ranged from about 18 to 89 years, with residence in approximately 23 US areas. Original handling: Nucleated cell number was recorded as an estimate derived from reference gene primer amplification. Sequencing was performed with immunoSEQ multiplex PCR; in TCRdb, only in-frame clones are kept and a portion is missing. V and J calls and clone size are copied from that table; D and trimming were computed from the DNA. Of roughly 520,000 clones in the sample, roughly 90% were seen once. This sequence originates from a woman between 40 and 50 years old who had recovered from COVID-19. The sample taken for sequencing was PBMCs or T cells enriched from blood (not recorded which).

The chain's CDR3 is CSSIIGSGSGEKLFF. In DNA, the CDR3 is TGCAGCTCTATAATCGGTTCCGGGAGCGGCGAAAAACTGTTTTTT. The chain combines TRBV29-1 with TRBJ1-4; D is uncertain. V was cut by 8 bases and J by 8 bases, with 24 bases left in between. This CDR3 is 15 amino acids long. The germline gives CDR1 SQVTM, CDR2 ANQGSEA.